The TCR beta chain under discussion was sequenced for a study of cytomegalovirus exposure and HLA in healthy donors. Broader study findings: Cytomegalovirus status was reportedly diagnosed by the classifier with high specificity and sensitivity. About 90% or about 30% of the time was how often most TCR beta V segments were productive, according to an earlier analysis. Some highly shared sequence variants likely arose as a pipeline artifact.

As to this clone: Antigen: not known.

The CDR3 totals 16 residues. The germline V gene encodes CDR1 MNHNS and CDR2 SASEGT. V shed 1 base, J shed 2 bases, and the junction held 5 bases outside the gene matches. 60 Vbeta and 13 Jbeta primers were used in PCR. Using immunoSEQ multiplex PCR, the repertoire was profiled, and TCRdb retains in-frame clones only, with some absent. The profile shows 95,000 to 150,000 clones, roughly 81% of them singletons. The sequence was obtained from a woman aged 25 to 45 in good health and CMV-seronegative. The gene calls are TRBV6-1 and TRBJ2-1; 7 bases line up with TRBD2. Material for sequencing was PBMCs. CDR3 loop: CASSEGGTNPYNEQFF. In nucleotides, the CDR3 is TGTGCCAGCAGTGAAGGCGGGACTAACCCCTACAATGAGCAGTTCTTC.